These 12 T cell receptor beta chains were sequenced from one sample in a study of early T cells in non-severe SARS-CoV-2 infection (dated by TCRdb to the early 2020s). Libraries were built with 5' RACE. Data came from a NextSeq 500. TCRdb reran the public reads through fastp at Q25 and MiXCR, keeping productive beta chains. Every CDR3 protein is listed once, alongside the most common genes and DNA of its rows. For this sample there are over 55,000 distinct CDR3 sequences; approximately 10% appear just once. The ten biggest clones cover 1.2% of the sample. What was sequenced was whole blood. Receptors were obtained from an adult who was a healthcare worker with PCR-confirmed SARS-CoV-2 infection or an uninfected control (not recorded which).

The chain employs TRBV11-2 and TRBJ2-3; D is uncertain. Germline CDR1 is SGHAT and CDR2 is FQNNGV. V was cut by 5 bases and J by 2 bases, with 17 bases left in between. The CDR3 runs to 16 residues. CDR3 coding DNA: TGTGCCAGCAGCCCCGGCGTGGTGTCTACCACAGATACGCAGTATTTT. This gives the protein CASSPGVVSTTDTQYF.

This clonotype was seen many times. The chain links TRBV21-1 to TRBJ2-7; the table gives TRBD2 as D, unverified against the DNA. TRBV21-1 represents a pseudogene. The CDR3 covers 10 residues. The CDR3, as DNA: TGTGCCAGCAGCAAAGGGAGGGCCGCAGTC. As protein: CASSKGRAAV.

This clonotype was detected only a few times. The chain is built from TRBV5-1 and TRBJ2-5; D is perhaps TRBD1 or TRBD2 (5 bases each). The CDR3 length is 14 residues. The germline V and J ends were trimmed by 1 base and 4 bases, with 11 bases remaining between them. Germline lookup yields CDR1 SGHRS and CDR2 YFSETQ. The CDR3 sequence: CASSLTRGGETQYF. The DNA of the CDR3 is TGCGCCAGCAGCTTGACTAGGGGTGGAGAGACCCAGTACTTC.

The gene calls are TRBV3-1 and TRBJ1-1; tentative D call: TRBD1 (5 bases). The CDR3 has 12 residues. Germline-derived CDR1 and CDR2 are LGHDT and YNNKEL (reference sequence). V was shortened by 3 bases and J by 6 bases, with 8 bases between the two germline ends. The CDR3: CASSHRAAEAFF. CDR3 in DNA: TGTGCCAGCAGCCACAGGGCCGCTGAAGCTTTCTTT. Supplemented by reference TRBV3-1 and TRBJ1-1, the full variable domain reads DTAVSQTPKYLVTQMGNDKSIKCEQNLGHDTMYWYKQDSKKFLKIMFSYNNKELIINETVPNRFSPKSPDKAHLNLHINSLELGDSAVYFCASSHRAAEAFFGQGTRLTVV.

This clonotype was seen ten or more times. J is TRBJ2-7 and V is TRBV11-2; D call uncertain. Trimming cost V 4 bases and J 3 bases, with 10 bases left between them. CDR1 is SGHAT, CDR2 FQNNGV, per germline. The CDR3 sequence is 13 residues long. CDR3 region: CASSYGPGYEQYV. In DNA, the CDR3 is TGTGCCAGCAGCTATGGGCCTGGCTACGAGCAGTACGTC.

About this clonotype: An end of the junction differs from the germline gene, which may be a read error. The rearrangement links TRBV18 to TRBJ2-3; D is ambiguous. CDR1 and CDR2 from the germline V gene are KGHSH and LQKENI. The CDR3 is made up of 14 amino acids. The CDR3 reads CAGSPALSTDTQYF. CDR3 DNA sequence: TGTGCCGGCTCACCCGCCCTTAGCACAGATACGCAGTATTTT.

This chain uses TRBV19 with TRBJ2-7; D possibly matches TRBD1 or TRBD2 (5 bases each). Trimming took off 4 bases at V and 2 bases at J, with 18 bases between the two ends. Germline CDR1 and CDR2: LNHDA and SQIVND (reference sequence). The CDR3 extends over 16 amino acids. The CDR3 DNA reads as TGTGCCAGTAGTACTAGACCGGGGACCGCAGCCTACGAGCAGTACGTC. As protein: CASSTRPGTAAYEQYV.

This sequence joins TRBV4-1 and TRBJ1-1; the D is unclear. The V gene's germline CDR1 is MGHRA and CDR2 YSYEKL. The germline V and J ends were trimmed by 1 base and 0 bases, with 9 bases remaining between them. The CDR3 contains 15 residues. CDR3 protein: CASSQVVGLNTEAFF. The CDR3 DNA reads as TGCGCCAGCAGCCAAGTTGTGGGCTTGAACACTGAAGCTTTCTTT.

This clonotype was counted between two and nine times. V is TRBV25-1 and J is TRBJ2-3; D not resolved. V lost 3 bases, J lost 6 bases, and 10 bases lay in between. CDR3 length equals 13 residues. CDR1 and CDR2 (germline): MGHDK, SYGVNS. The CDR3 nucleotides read TGTGCCAGCAGTGACACCCCCAGGGATACGCAGTATTTT. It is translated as CASSDTPRDTQYF.

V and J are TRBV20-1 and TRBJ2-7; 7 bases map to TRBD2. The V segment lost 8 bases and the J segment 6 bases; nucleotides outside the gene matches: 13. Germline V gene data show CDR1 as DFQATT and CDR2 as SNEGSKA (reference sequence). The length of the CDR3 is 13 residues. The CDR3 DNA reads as TGCAGTCCCAACCCCGGACTAGGCTTCGAGCAGTACGTC. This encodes CSPNPGLGFEQYV.

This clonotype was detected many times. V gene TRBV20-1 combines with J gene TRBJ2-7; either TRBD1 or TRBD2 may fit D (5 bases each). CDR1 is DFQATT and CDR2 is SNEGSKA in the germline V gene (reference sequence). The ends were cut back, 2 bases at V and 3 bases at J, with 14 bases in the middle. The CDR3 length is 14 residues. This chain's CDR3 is CSARSTGTDYEQYV. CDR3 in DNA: TGCAGTGCTAGATCGACTGGGACCGACTACGAGCAGTACGTC.

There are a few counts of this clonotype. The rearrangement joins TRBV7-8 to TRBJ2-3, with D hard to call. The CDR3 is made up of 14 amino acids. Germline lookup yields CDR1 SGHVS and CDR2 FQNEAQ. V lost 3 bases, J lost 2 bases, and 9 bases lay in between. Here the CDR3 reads CASSFRETTDTQYF. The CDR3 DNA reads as TGTGCCAGCAGCTTCCGAGAGACCACAGATACGCAGTATTTT.